Shown below are 19 T cell receptor beta chains from a single sample sequenced in a study of OX40 agonist ivuxolimab in advanced cancers. Clones were read by immunoSEQ multiplex PCR, and TCRdb kept only the in-frame ones, dropping some. The table records about 80,000 clones, roughly 87% of them present only once. The specimen comprised CD4+ or CD8+ T cells sorted from blood, sampled in a trial of the OX40 agonist ivuxolimab. These receptors all come from an adult with an advanced solid tumor such as melanoma, head and neck, liver or kidney cancer.

The DNA for the CDR3 is TGTGCCTGGAGTGTTGGCGGAACAACTAATGAAAAACTGTTTTTT. Translated: CAWSVGGTTNEKLFF. The chain employs TRBV30 and TRBJ1-4; no clear D gene. CDR1 and CDR2 from the germline V gene are GTSNPN and SVGIG (reference sequence). V lost 0 bases and J lost 0, with 8 bases in between. The CDR3 has 15 residues.

This chain connects TRBV30 to TRBJ2-3; 8 bases match TRBD1. Per the germline V gene, CDR1 is GTSNPN and CDR2 is SVGIG (reference sequence). The V segment lost 3 bases and the J segment 5 bases; nucleotides outside the gene matches: 13. The CDR3 sequence is 16 residues long. CDR3 residues: CAWSPHTGGIGDTQYF. The CDR3 coding sequence is TGTGCCTGGAGCCCCCACACAGGGGGAATCGGAGATACGCAGTATTTT.

The V call is TRBV7-2, the J call TRBJ1-3; a weak D match, TRBD1 (5 bases). Germline CDR1 reads SGHTA; CDR2 reads FQGNSA. The CDR3 extends over 15 amino acids. Trimming removed 0 bases from V and 1 base from J, with 7 bases in between. CDR3 residues: CASSLARASGNTIYF. CDR3 bases: TGTGCCAGCAGCTTAGCCAGGGCTTCTGGAAACACCATATATTTT.

The genes are TRBV30 and TRBJ2-7, with no clear D. Germline-derived CDR1 and CDR2 are GTSNPN and SVGIG (reference sequence). The CDR3 runs to 12 residues. The germline V and J ends were trimmed by 8 bases and 2 bases, with 13 bases remaining between them. This CDR3 is CALGGQTYEQYF. CDR3 nucleotide sequence: TGTGCCCTGGGTGGGCAGACCTACGAGCAGTACTTC.

The table lists this clone with a few counts. Here the CDR3 DNA reads TGTGCCAGCAGCGCTAAGGGGGATACGCAGTATTTT. This gives the protein CASSAKGDTQYF. The gene calls are TRBV9 and TRBJ2-3, with D perhaps TRBD1 (5 bases). Germline V CDR1 and CDR2: SGDLS, YYNGEE. The V end lost 3 bases, the J end lost 6 bases, and 8 bases lay between the germline ends. The CDR3 runs 12 residues.

V gene TRBV2 combines with J gene TRBJ2-2; no firm D call. The V gene lost 8 bases and the J gene lost 2 bases, with 12 bases spanning the gap. The CDR3 contains 14 residues. CDR1 is SNHLY and CDR2 is FYNNEI in the germline V gene. DNA for the CDR3: TGTGCCAGCTTGAGAACACCCAACACCGGGGAGCTGTTTTTT. Amino acid sequence: CASLRTPNTGELFF.

The V and J genes are TRBV18 and TRBJ2-5; 7 positions match TRBD2. The CDR3 is 14 residues long. V gave up 3 bases and J gave up 5 bases; unmatched junction bases: 6. Germline CDR1 reads KGHSH; CDR2 reads LQKENI. The CDR3 DNA follows: TGTGCCAGCTCACCTTACGAGGGAGGGGAGACCCAGTACTTC. This translates into CASSPYEGGETQYF.

The chain has TRBV7-2 and TRBJ1-6, with D unclear. Germline CDR1 reads SGHTA; CDR2 reads FQGNSA. Between the trimmed V and J ends, which lost 1 base and 7 bases, there was a span of 5 bases. CDR3 length: 13 residues. The DNA for the CDR3 is TGTGCCAGCAGCTTAGGTCGGAATTCACCCCTCCACTTT. Encoded protein: CASSLGRNSPLHF.

The rearrangement joins TRBV5-1 to TRBJ1-2; possibly TRBD1 for D (5 bases). Germline V gene sequence: CDR1 SGHRS, CDR2 YFSETQ. There are 16 residues in the CDR3. V lost 1 base and J lost 3, with 16 bases in between. The CDR3 DNA reads as TGCGCCAGCAGCTTGATGCGGGGCGGTAAGGACTATGGCTACACCTTC. This translates into CASSLMRGGKDYGYTF. Full variable domain (remainder filled in from reference TRBV5-1 and TRBJ1-2): KAGVTQTPRYLIKTRGQQVTLSCSPISGHRSVSWYQQTPGQGLQFLFEYFSETQRNKGNFPGRFSGRQFSNSRSEMNVSTLELGDSALYLCASSLMRGGKDYGYTFGSGTRLTVV.

This clone was picked up one time. The CDR3 bases are TGTGCCAGCAGTCGGACGCGAGGCGATGAGCAGTTCTTC. The encoded protein is CASSRTRGDEQFF. This chain joins TRBV6-5 and TRBJ2-1; D is unresolved. V shed 5 bases and J shed 8 bases, with 13 bases lying between them. This CDR3 contains 13 residues. The germline CDR1 and CDR2 sequences are MNHEY and SVGAGI.

V is TRBV2 and J is TRBJ2-7; TRBD1 might be the D (6 bases). CDR1 and CDR2 from the germline V gene are SNHLY and FYNNEI. The CDR3 loop spans 15 amino acids. With 7 bases removed from V and 2 bases from J, the gap between germline ends came to 18 bases. The CDR3 DNA follows: TGTGCCAGCACCGAAGAGCTAGGGGGAACCTACGAGCAGTACTTC. As protein: CASTEELGGTYEQYF. Full variable domain (remainder filled in from reference TRBV2 and TRBJ2-7): EPEVTQTPSHQVTQMGQEVILRCVPISNHLYFYWYRQILGQKVEFLVSFYNNEISEKSEIFDDQFSVERPDGSNFTLKIRSTKLEDSAMYFCASTEELGGTYEQYFGPGTRLTVT.

With respect to this clone: Different DNA sequences within this sample yield the same CDR3. V and J are TRBV19 and TRBJ1-5; D is ambiguous. V was clipped by 10 bases and J by 0 bases, with 7 bases between them. Germline loops: CDR1 LNHDA, CDR2 SQIVND (reference sequence). The CDR3 consists of 12 residues. The CDR3 loop is CATSFSNQPQHF. The CDR3 DNA follows: TGTGCCACTTCATTTAGCAATCAGCCCCAGCATTTT.

The V gene is TRBV6-5, the J gene TRBJ1-1; D is uncertain. Germline CDR1 MNHEY, CDR2 SVGAGI. The CDR3 is 14 amino acids. The ends were cut back, 7 bases at V and 5 bases at J, with 17 bases in the middle. CDR3: CASKGSQTGTEAFF. CDR3 sequence (DNA): TGTGCCAGCAAGGGTAGCCAAACGGGGACTGAAGCTTTCTTT.

The genes are TRBV28 and TRBJ2-2; 9 nucleotides agree with TRBD2. The germline V gene has CDR1 MDHEN and CDR2 SYDVKM. Trimming took 4 bases from V and 4 from J; bases not matched to a gene: 10. This CDR3 is 17 amino acids long. CDR3 residues: CASSSFGGRAFTGELFF. The CDR3 DNA reads TGTGCCAGCAGTTCCTTCGGCGGGAGGGCCTTCACCGGGGAGCTGTTTTTT.

The chain uses TRBV2 and TRBJ2-7; 7 bases match TRBD1. This CDR3 contains 13 residues. Unmatched junction bases numbered 5, after V lost 6 bases and J lost 3 bases. Per germline, CDR1 SNHLY and CDR2 FYNNEI. In DNA, the CDR3 is TGTGCCAGCAGACCCAGGGGGATCTACGAGCAGTACTTC. Translating gives CASRPRGIYEQYF.

V usage is TRBV9 and J usage is TRBJ2-1; D not resolved. V dropped 0 bases and J dropped 4 bases, with 11 bases sitting between them. Per the germline V gene, CDR1 is SGDLS and CDR2 is YYNGEE. The CDR3 length is 15 residues. In DNA form, the CDR3 reads TGTGCCAGCAGCGTAGCCCAAGACCCATACAATGAGCAGTTCTTC. The encoded protein is CASSVAQDPYNEQFF.

V gene TRBV6-6 combines with J gene TRBJ1-5, with 8 bases fitting TRBD1. This CDR3 is built from 13 residues. From germline, CDR1 is MNHNY and CDR2 SVGAGI (reference sequence). J lost 6 bases, V lost 5 bases, and 3 bases had no gene match. The DNA of the CDR3 is TGTGCCAGCAGTCCAGGGGGCGGTCAGCCCCAGCATTTT. Residues: CASSPGGGQPQHF.

Concerning this clone: Its ends do not fully match the called genes, so a read error is possible. V is TRBV5-6 and J is TRBJ1-4, with 10 bases matching TRBD1. From germline, CDR1 is SGHDT and CDR2 YYEEEE. This CDR3 has 15 amino acids. As DNA, the CDR3 is TGTGCCAGCAGTTTGGGACAGGGGCCTAGGGAAAAACTGTTTTTT. The encoded protein is CASSLGQGPREKLFF.

This clone was detected once. This chain joins TRBV4-3 and TRBJ2-2, with TRBD1 as a possible D gene (5 bases). Germline V gives CDR1 LGHNA, CDR2 YSLEER. Trimming removed 1 base from V and 1 base from J, with 16 bases in between. CDR3 length: 18 residues. The CDR3 bases are TGCGCCAGCAGCCAAGGACCCCATAGTCAGGGGAACACCGGGGAGCTGTTTTTT. Amino acids: CASSQGPHSQGNTGELFF.